This entry lists 20 T cell receptor beta chains sequenced from one sample in a study of shared T cell receptors in the human thymus. Assay used: immunoSEQ multiplex PCR; TCRdb lists only in-frame clones, some missing. This repertoire shows hundreds of thousands of clones, just under 95% found once; its top ten account for roughly 0.02%. The sequenced sample was thymocytes. The origin of the receptors is a human donor.

V usage is TRBV29-1 and J usage is TRBJ1-6; D is uncertain. The CDR3 sequence is 13 residues long. Germline assignment: CDR1 SQVTM and CDR2 ANQGSEA. CDR3 loop: CTHSGTANSPLHF. Here the CDR3 DNA reads TGCACCCATTCCGGCACGGCCAATTCACCCCTCCACTTT. Together with reference TRBV29-1 and TRBJ1-6, the CDR3 gives the full variable domain: SAVISQKPSRDICQRGTSLTIQCQVDSQVTMMFWYRQQPGQSLTLIATANQGSEATYESGFVIDKFPISRPNLTFSTLTVSNMSPEDSSIYLCTHSGTANSPLHFGNGTRLTVT.

This clone was detected once. The CDR3 DNA is TGTGCCAGCAGCTTTGATCCCGGGACTACATCCTTGGATACGCAGTATTTT. It yields the protein CASSFDPGTTSLDTQYF. This chain joins TRBV11-1 and TRBJ2-3; 7 bases are shared with TRBD2. V was clipped by 3 bases and J by 6 bases; unmatched bases: 15. Germline CDR1 reads SGHAT; CDR2 reads FQDESV (reference sequence). CDR3 size: 17 residues.

The rearrangement uses TRBV4-3 and TRBJ1-2, with unresolved D. The CDR3 loop spans 14 amino acids. The germline V and J ends were trimmed by 0 bases and 4 bases, with 9 bases remaining between them. From germline, CDR1 is LGHNA and CDR2 YSLEER. The CDR3 loop reads CASSQDKQIYGYTF. The CDR3 region has the DNA TGCGCCAGCAGCCAAGACAAACAAATCTATGGCTACACCTTC.

This sequence joins TRBV5-6 and TRBJ2-1, with 7 bases that match TRBD2. V lost 0 bases to trimming and J lost 4 bases; unmatched junction nucleotides: 10. CDR1 SGHDT and CDR2 YYEEEE come from the germline V gene. The CDR3 consists of 17 residues. The CDR3 region is CASSLVGGGSFYNEQFF. As DNA, the CDR3 is TGTGCCAGCAGCTTGGTGGGGGGAGGGAGTTTTTACAATGAGCAGTTCTTC.

V and J are TRBV14 and TRBJ2-7, with D unclear. The germline V gene has CDR1 SGHDN and CDR2 FVKESK. Trimming pared 4 bases from V and 3 bases from J, leaving 19 bases between. The CDR3 is 16 residues long. In nucleotides, the CDR3 is TGTGCCAGCAGCCCCAAAATCTTTTACCCTTACTACGAGCAGTACTTC. It codes for CASSPKIFYPYYEQYF.

V gene TRBV4-1 combines with J gene TRBJ1-2; D unclear. The CDR3 consists of 15 residues. Trimming removed 1 base at V and 6 bases at J, with 15 bases between. Per germline, CDR1 MGHRA and CDR2 YSYEKL. The CDR3 bases are TGCGCCAGCAGCCAAGCCCCCTGGATTCGCGATGGCTACACCTTC. Protein: CASSQAPWIRDGYTF.

The gene calls are TRBV10-3 and TRBJ1-1, with D unclear. This CDR3 spans 13 amino acids. V was trimmed by 0 bases and J by 5 bases, leaving 7 bases between them. The germline gives CDR1 ENHRY, CDR2 SYGVKD. The CDR3 sequence is CAISESAVTEAFF. The CDR3 DNA is TGTGCCATCAGTGAGTCAGCTGTTACTGAAGCTTTCTTT.

The genes are TRBV27 and TRBJ1-5, with 8 bases aligning to TRBD1. The length of the CDR3 is 15 residues. Germline CDR1 MNHEY, CDR2 SMNVEV (reference sequence). V lost 5 bases to trimming and J lost 8 bases; unmatched junction nucleotides: 11. Here the CDR3 DNA reads TGTGCCAGCAGTAGAACGCAGGGGGCAAGGGAGCCCCAGCATTTT. It yields the protein CASSRTQGAREPQHF.

The chain employs TRBV10-2 and TRBJ1-3; unclear D gene. V dropped 6 bases and J dropped 0 bases, with 15 bases sitting between them. CDR3 length equals 16 residues. Germline lookup yields CDR1 WSHSY and CDR2 SAAADI. The CDR3 loop reads CASRTQDGFSGNTIYF. CDR3 nucleotides: TGCGCCAGCAGGACTCAGGACGGTTTCTCTGGAAACACCATATATTTT.

Comments on this clone: No conserved phenylalanine or tryptophan ends this CDR3, so it is likely a read error. The DNA is left out, because the CDR3 cannot be placed on it with certainty; the CDR3 is given as TCRdb lists it. The CDR3 sequence is CASSRLAGAREL. The V call is TRBV2, the J call TRBJ2-3; the table's D gene call, TRBD2, was not cross checked with the DNA. With termini counted, the CDR3 has 12 amino acids. Germline loops: CDR1 SNHLY, CDR2 FYNNEI.

The chain is built from TRBV21-1 and TRBJ2-1; the table calls TRBD1, which could not be checked here. TRBV21-1 is a pseudogene. The CDR3 length is 16 residues. The CDR3 bases are TGTGCCAGCAGCAAACTGGGGGGGACAGGGATAAATGAGCAGTTCTTC. Its protein is CASSKLGGTGINEQFF.

The chain is built from TRBV2 and TRBJ2-1; 9 bases agree with TRBD2. Per germline, CDR1 SNHLY and CDR2 FYNNEI. The V segment lost 0 bases and the J segment 3 bases; nucleotides outside the gene matches: 15. CDR3 length: 20 amino acids. The chain's CDR3 is CASSEAPLHLAGVVYNEQFF. For the CDR3, the DNA is TGTGCCAGCAGTGAAGCCCCCCTCCATTTAGCGGGAGTGGTCTACAATGAGCAGTTCTTC.

This chain links TRBV27 with TRBJ2-7, with TRBD2 matching over 10 bases. CDR1 and CDR2 (germline): MNHEY, SMNVEV (reference sequence). V lost 5 bases to trimming and J lost 5 bases; unmatched junction nucleotides: 6. The CDR3 covers 14 residues. CDR3 nucleotides: TGTGCCAGCAGTATAGCGGGGGGCCCCCACGAGCAGTACTTC. It encodes CASSIAGGPHEQYF.

The CDR3 nucleotides are TGTGCCAGCAGCTTGGGGGAATACGAGCAGTACTTC. Amino acids: CASSLGEYEQYF. The chain joins TRBV5-6 to TRBJ2-7; D gene unclear. Germline CDR1 is SGHDT and CDR2 is YYEEEE. Trimming shortened V by 0 bases and J by 4 bases, and 5 bases separated the two germline ends. The CDR3 is 12 residues long.

This clone was counted only a few times. V and J are TRBV7-6 and TRBJ1-1; the match to TRBD1 covers 9 bases. The CDR3 sequence is 15 residues long. Germline V lookup: CDR1 SGHVS, CDR2 FNYEAQ. The V segment lost 5 bases and the J segment 0 bases; nucleotides outside the gene matches: 4. CDR3 DNA: TGTGCCAGCAGCCCCGGGACAGGGATGAACACTGAAGCTTTCTTT. Translated, it gives CASSPGTGMNTEAFF. The full variable domain, with the rest looked up from reference TRBV7-6 and TRBJ1-1, is GAGVSQSPRYKVTKRGQDVALRCDPISGHVSLYWYRQALGQGPEFLTYFNYEAQQDKSGLPNDRFSAERPEGSISTLTIQRTEQRDSAMYRCASSPGTGMNTEAFFGQGTRLTVV.

This clone was counted between two and nine times. The J gene is TRBJ1-1, the V gene TRBV5-1, with 7 nucleotides matching TRBD1. The CDR3 has 15 amino acids. V shed 1 base and J 5 bases; nucleotides not matched to a gene: 8. Per the germline V gene, CDR1 is SGHRS and CDR2 is YFSETQ. The CDR3 reads CASSLLGGSGTEAFF. The CDR3 region has the DNA TGCGCCAGCAGCTTGCTAGGGGGCTCTGGGACTGAAGCTTTCTTT.

This clone was seen once. The chain uses TRBV9 and TRBJ2-1; D is perhaps TRBD1 or TRBD2 (5 bases each). Germline lookup yields CDR1 SGDLS and CDR2 YYNGEE. The CDR3 is 16 residues long. Deletions cut 0 bases from V and 7 bases from J, with 17 bases between. The CDR3 loop reads CASSVDFTGRGNEQFF. CDR3 DNA: TGTGCCAGCAGCGTAGATTTTACGGGAAGGGGAAATGAGCAGTTCTTC. The full variable domain, in which reference TRBV9 and TRBJ2-1 provide the parts outside the CDR3, is DSGVTQTPKHLITATGQRVTLRCSPRSGDLSVYWYQQSLDQGLQFLIQYYNGEERAKGNILERFSAQQFPDLHSELNLSSLELGDSALYFCASSVDFTGRGNEQFFGPGTRLTVL.

This rearrangement joins TRBV28 to TRBJ1-1; no firm D call. This CDR3 has 16 amino acids. Germline values: CDR1 MDHEN, CDR2 SYDVKM. The V and J ends lost 8 bases and 0 bases respectively, with 19 bases between them. In nucleotides, the CDR3 is TGTGCCAGCCATAGGGTGAGGAGAAGACTGAACACTGAAGCTTTCTTT. It yields the protein CASHRVRRRLNTEAFF.

This clone was recorded only once. This sequence joins TRBV29-1 and TRBJ1-2, with D tentatively TRBD1 (5 bases). This CDR3 has 12 amino acids. The germline CDR1 and CDR2 sequences are SQVTM and ANQGSEA. The V and J ends lost 3 bases and 7 bases respectively, with 12 bases between them. This chain's CDR3 is CSVETWGGGYTF. CDR3 nucleotides: TGCAGCGTTGAGACCTGGGGGGGTGGCTACACCTTC.

The gene calls are TRBV5-5 and TRBJ2-7, with 8 positions matching TRBD2. Germline CDR1 reads SGHKS; CDR2 reads YYEKEE (reference sequence). The CDR3 totals 20 residues. J gave up 2 bases and V 1 base, and 20 bases lay outside the gene matches. This CDR3 is CASSLPPPGTSFPSTYEQYF. The CDR3 DNA reads as TGTGCCAGCAGCTTGCCACCGCCCGGGACTAGTTTCCCAAGCACCTACGAGCAGTACTTC.